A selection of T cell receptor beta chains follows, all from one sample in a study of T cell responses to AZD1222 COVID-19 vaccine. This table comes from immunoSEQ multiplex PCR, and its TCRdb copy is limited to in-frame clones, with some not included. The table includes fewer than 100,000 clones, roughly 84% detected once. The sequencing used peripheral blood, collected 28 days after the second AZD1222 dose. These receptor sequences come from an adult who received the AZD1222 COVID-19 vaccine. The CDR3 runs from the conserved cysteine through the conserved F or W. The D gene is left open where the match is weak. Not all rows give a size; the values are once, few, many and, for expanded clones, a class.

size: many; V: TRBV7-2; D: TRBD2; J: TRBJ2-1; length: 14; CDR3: CATGTSGFYNEQFF; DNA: TGTGCCACCGGGACTAGCGGATTCTACAATGAGCAGTTCTTC
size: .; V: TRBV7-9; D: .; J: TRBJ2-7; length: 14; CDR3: CASSSRAQRYEQYF; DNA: TGTGCCAGCAGCTCCCGGGCCCAGCGATACGAGCAGTACTTC
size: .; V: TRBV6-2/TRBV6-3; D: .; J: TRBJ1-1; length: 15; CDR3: CASSSNPVGRAEAFF; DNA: TGTGCCAGCAGTTCTAACCCTGTAGGCAGGGCTGAAGCTTTCTTT
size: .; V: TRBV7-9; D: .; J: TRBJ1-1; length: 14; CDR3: CASSLGQVGTEAFF; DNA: TGTGCCAGCAGCTTAGGCCAGGTAGGGACTGAAGCTTTCTTT
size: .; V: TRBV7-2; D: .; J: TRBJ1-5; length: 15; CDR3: CASSPLTWGNQPQHF; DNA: TGTGCCAGCAGCCCCTTAACCTGGGGCAATCAGCCCCAGCATTTT
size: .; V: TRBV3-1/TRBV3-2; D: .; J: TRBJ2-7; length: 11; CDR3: CASSQRAEQYF; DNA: TGTGCCAGCAGCCAACGAGCCGAGCAGTACTTC
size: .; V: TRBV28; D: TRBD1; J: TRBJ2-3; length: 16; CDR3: CASSSAQGTDTDTQYF; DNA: TGTGCCAGCAGTTCCGCACAGGGGACGGACACAGATACGCAGTATTTT
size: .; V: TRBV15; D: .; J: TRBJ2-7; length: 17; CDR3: CATSSQVHLGNSYEQYF; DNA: TGTGCCACCAGCAGCCAAGTGCACCTTGGTAACTCCTACGAGCAGTACTTC
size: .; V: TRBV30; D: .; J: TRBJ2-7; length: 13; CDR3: CAWNVSPVYEQYF; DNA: TGTGCCTGGAACGTTTCACCAGTCTACGAGCAGTACTTC
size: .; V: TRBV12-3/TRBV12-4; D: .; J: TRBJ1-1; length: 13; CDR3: CASKELVNTEAFF; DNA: TGTGCCAGCAAGGAGTTGGTGAACACTGAAGCTTTCTTT
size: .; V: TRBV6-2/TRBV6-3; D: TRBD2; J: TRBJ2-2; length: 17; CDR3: CASSPTWTSVNTGELFF; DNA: TGTGCCAGCAGCCCTACCTGGACTAGCGTAAACACCGGGGAGCTGTTTTTT
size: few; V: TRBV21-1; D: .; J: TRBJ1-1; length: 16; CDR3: CASSKHDRRGGTEAFF; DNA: TGTGCCAGCAGCAAACATGACCGCCGGGGGGGGACTGAAGCTTTCTTT
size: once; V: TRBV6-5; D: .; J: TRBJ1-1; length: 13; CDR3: CASRINRDTEAFF; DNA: TGTGCCAGCAGGATTAACAGGGATACTGAAGCTTTCTTT
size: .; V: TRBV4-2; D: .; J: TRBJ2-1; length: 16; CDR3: CASKYQEGGSYNEQFF; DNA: TGTGCCAGCAAGTATCAAGAAGGTGGCTCCTACAATGAGCAGTTCTTC
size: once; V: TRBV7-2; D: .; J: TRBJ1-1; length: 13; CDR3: CASSLGYDTEAFF; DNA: TGTGCCAGCAGCTTGGGGTACGACACTGAAGCTTTCTTT
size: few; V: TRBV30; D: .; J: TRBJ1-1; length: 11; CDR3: CAWSGRREAFF; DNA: TGTGCCTGGAGTGGGCGGAGGGAAGCTTTCTTT
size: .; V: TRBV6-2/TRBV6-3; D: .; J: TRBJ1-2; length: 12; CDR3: CASSRVAYGYTF; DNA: TGTGCCAGCAGTAGGGTTGCCTATGGCTACACCTTC
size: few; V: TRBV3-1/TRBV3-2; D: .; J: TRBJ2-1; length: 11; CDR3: CASSAYNEQFF; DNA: TGTGCCAGCAGCGCCTACAATGAGCAGTTCTTC
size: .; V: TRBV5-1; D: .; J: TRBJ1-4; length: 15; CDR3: CASSLKRATNEKLFF; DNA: TGCGCCAGCAGCTTAAAGAGGGCAACTAATGAAAAACTGTTTTTT
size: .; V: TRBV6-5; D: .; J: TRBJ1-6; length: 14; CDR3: CASSYPGSNSPLHF; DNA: TGTGCCAGCAGTTACCCAGGGAGTAATTCACCCCTCCACTTT
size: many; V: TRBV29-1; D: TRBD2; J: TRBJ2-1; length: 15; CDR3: CSVEGAGLGGNEQFF; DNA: TGCAGCGTTGAGGGGGCGGGACTAGGGGGTAATGAGCAGTTCTTC
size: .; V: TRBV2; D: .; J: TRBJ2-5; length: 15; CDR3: CASTHRGAPQETQYF; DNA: TGTGCCAGCACTCATAGGGGGGCTCCCCAAGAGACCCAGTACTTC
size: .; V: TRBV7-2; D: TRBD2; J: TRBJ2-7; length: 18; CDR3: CASSPSPVGLAGGYEQYF; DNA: TGTGCCAGCAGCCCATCCCCGGTCGGACTAGCGGGGGGTTACGAGCAGTACTTC
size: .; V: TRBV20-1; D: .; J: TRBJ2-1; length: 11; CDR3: CSARWEREQFF; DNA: TGCAGTGCAAGGTGGGAGAGGGAGCAGTTCTTC
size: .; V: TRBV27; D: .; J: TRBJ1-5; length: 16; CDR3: CASASLGEYSNQPQHF; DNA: TGTGCCAGCGCCAGCCTGGGGGAATATAGCAATCAGCCCCAGCATTTT
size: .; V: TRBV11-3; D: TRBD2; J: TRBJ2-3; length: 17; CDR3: CASSLVGTSGTTDTQYF; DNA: TGTGCCAGCAGCTTAGTAGGGACTAGCGGGACCACAGATACGCAGTATTTT
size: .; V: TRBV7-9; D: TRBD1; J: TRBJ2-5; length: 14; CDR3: CASSMGQGVETQYF; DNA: TGTGCCAGCAGCATGGGACAGGGGGTAGAGACCCAGTACTTC
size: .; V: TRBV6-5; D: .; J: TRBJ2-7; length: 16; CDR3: CASSSGGAGRSHEQYF; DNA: TGTGCCAGCAGTTCGGGTGGGGCGGGACGCTCCCACGAGCAGTACTTC
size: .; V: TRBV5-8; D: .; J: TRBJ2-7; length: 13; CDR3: CASNKQSSYEQYF; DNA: TGTGCCAGCAACAAACAGAGTTCCTACGAGCAGTACTTC
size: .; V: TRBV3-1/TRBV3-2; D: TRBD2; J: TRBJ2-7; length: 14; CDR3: CASSQRTSTYEQYF; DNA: TGTGCCAGCAGCCAAAGGACTAGCACTTACGAGCAGTACTTC
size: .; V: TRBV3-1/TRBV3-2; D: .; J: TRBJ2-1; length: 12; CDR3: CASSRTGDEQFF; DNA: TGTGCCAGCAGCCGTACAGGAGATGAGCAGTTCTTC
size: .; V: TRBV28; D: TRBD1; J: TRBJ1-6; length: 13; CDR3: CASSFQGGSPLHF; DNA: TGTGCCAGCAGTTTTCAGGGGGGATCACCCCTCCACTTT
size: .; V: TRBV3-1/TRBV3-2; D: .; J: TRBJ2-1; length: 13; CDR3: CASSQARFSEQFF; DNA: TGTGCCAGCAGCCAAGCTAGGTTTAGTGAGCAGTTCTTC
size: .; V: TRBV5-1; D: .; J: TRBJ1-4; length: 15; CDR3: CASSLESATNEKLFF; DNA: TGCGCCAGCAGCTTGGAAAGTGCAACTAATGAAAAACTGTTTTTT
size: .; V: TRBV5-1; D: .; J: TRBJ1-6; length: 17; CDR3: CASSTTEGLSYNSPLHF; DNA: TGCGCCAGCAGCACAACCGAGGGTTTATCCTATAATTCACCCCTCCACTTT
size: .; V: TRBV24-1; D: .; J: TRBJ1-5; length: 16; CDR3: CATSDPAAGENQPQHF; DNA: TGTGCCACCAGTGACCCCGCGGCAGGGGAGAATCAGCCCCAGCATTTT
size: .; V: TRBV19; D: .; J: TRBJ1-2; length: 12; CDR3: CASSIYRDGYTF; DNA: TGTGCCAGTAGTATTTACAGGGATGGCTACACCTTC